This is a list of T cell receptor beta chains from one sample in a study of OX40 agonist ivuxolimab in advanced cancers. Sequenced by immunoSEQ multiplex PCR; TCRdb stores in-frame clones only, minus some. Found here are around 76,000 clones, approximately 85% of them singletons; the top ten hold 0.5% to 0.7%. Sequencing used CD4+ or CD8+ T cells sorted from blood, obtained in a trial of the OX40 agonist ivuxolimab. Every receptor here comes from an adult with an advanced solid tumor such as melanoma, head and neck, liver or kidney cancer. Each CDR3 is given with its conserved first and last residue. D genes are given only for firm matches. The size entry is marked missing in some rows and otherwise reads once, few, many or a size class.

v_call: TRBV20-1
d_call: NA
clone_size: NA
j_call: TRBJ2-3
cdr3_nt: TGCAGTGCCCCCATGACAGATACGCAGTATTTT
cdr3_aa: CSAPMTDTQYF

v_call: TRBV6-5
d_call: TRBD1
clone_size: NA
j_call: TRBJ1-2
cdr3_nt: TGTGCCAGCAGTTACTCGCGAGGGGGCGTATATGGCTACACCTTC
cdr3_aa: CASSYSRGGVYGYTF

v_call: TRBV18
d_call: NA
clone_size: NA
j_call: TRBJ1-3
cdr3_nt: TGTGCCAGCTCCCCCAGTGGAAGGTTCGGAAACACCATATATTTT
cdr3_aa: CASSPSGRFGNTIYF

v_call: TRBV30
d_call: TRBD1
clone_size: NA
j_call: TRBJ2-7
cdr3_nt: TGTGCCTGGGAAACGGGACAGGGGGTCAACGAGCAGTACTTC
cdr3_aa: CAWETGQGVNEQYF

v_call: TRBV7-2
d_call: NA
clone_size: NA
j_call: TRBJ2-7
cdr3_nt: TGTGCCAGCAGCTTACACGGCACCTCCTACGAGCAGTACTTC
cdr3_aa: CASSLHGTSYEQYF

v_call: TRBV4-1
d_call: TRBD1
clone_size: few
j_call: TRBJ2-1
cdr3_nt: TGCGCCAGCAGCCGGGCGGTAGGGGGCGAGATTAGGGGCGAGCAGTTCTTC
cdr3_aa: CASSRAVGGEIRGEQFF

v_call: TRBV7-9
d_call: NA
clone_size: NA
j_call: TRBJ2-3
cdr3_nt: TGTGCCAGCAGCTTGTTCCCCGGGGCAGATACGCAGTATTTT
cdr3_aa: CASSLFPGADTQYF

v_call: TRBV7-9
d_call: NA
clone_size: NA
j_call: TRBJ2-7
cdr3_nt: TGTGCCAGCAGCACAAATCAGTTATCCTACGAGCAGTACTTC
cdr3_aa: CASSTNQLSYEQYF

v_call: TRBV27
d_call: NA
clone_size: NA
j_call: TRBJ2-2
cdr3_nt: TGTGCCAGCAGCCCCTGGGGCAGGAACACCGGGGAGCTGTTTTTT
cdr3_aa: CASSPWGRNTGELFF

v_call: TRBV19
d_call: NA
clone_size: NA
j_call: TRBJ1-5
cdr3_nt: TGTGCCAGTAGTATCGGTCAATCTGCGGGCAATCAGCCCCAGCATTTT
cdr3_aa: CASSIGQSAGNQPQHF

v_call: TRBV7-2
d_call: TRBD1
clone_size: NA
j_call: TRBJ2-7
cdr3_nt: TGTGCCAGCAGCCAATGGACAGGGACGAACGAGCAGTACTTC
cdr3_aa: CASSQWTGTNEQYF

v_call: TRBV19
d_call: TRBD2
clone_size: NA
j_call: TRBJ2-3
cdr3_nt: TGTGCCAGTAGTAGGTGGCTAGCGGGGCCAACAGATACGCAGTATTTT
cdr3_aa: CASSRWLAGPTDTQYF

v_call: TRBV7-6
d_call: TRBD1
clone_size: NA
j_call: TRBJ2-2
cdr3_nt: TGTGCCAGCAGCTTAGCGGCCGGGACAGGGGGCGCGTTCTTGACCGGGGAGCTGTTTTTT
cdr3_aa: CASSLAAGTGGAFLTGELFF

v_call: TRBV10-3
d_call: NA
clone_size: NA
j_call: TRBJ2-7
cdr3_nt: TGTGCCATCAGCCAGGCCAAGTACGAGCAGTACTTC
cdr3_aa: CAISQAKYEQYF

v_call: TRBV11-2
d_call: NA
clone_size: NA
j_call: TRBJ2-4
cdr3_nt: TGTGCCAGCAGCTTGGCAGGCAGGGCCCTAGCCAAAAACATTCAGTACTTC
cdr3_aa: CASSLAGRALAKNIQYF

v_call: TRBV30
d_call: NA
clone_size: NA
j_call: TRBJ1-3
cdr3_nt: TGTGCCTGGAGTGTGGGGTCAACGAGCTCTGGAAACACCATATATTTT
cdr3_aa: CAWSVGSTSSGNTIYF

v_call: TRBV7-3
d_call: TRBD1
clone_size: NA
j_call: TRBJ1-1
cdr3_nt: TGTGCCAGCAGCTTAGGTGGGGACAGGGTGACTGAAGCTTTCTTT
cdr3_aa: CASSLGGDRVTEAFF

v_call: TRBV6-5
d_call: NA
clone_size: NA
j_call: TRBJ1-5
cdr3_nt: TGTGCCAGCAGTTACGATGGCGGGAGCAATCAGCCCCAGCATTTT
cdr3_aa: CASSYDGGSNQPQHF

v_call: TRBV5-1
d_call: NA
clone_size: NA
j_call: TRBJ1-5
cdr3_nt: TGCGCCAGCAGCTTGACGGGGGAGGGACAGCCCCAGCATTTT
cdr3_aa: CASSLTGEGQPQHF

v_call: TRBV5-1
d_call: NA
clone_size: NA
j_call: TRBJ1-4
cdr3_nt: TGCGCCAGCTCACGGGCTATAGGCCTAACTAATGAAAAACTGTTTTTT
cdr3_aa: CASSRAIGLTNEKLFF

v_call: TRBV10-3
d_call: NA
clone_size: NA
j_call: TRBJ1-5
cdr3_nt: TGTGCCATCACCAGAGATAGCAATCAGCCCCAGCATTTT
cdr3_aa: CAITRDSNQPQHF

v_call: TRBV30
d_call: NA
clone_size: NA
j_call: TRBJ1-4
cdr3_nt: TGTGCCTGGGGTTCTAATGAAAAACTGTTTTTT
cdr3_aa: CAWGSNEKLFF

v_call: TRBV15
d_call: NA
clone_size: NA
j_call: TRBJ2-4
cdr3_nt: TGTGCCACCAGCAGAGAGGCCATTCAGTACTTC
cdr3_aa: CATSREAIQYF

v_call: TRBV18
d_call: TRBD1
clone_size: NA
j_call: TRBJ2-1
cdr3_nt: TGTGCCAGCTCACCGGGACAGGGGAAAGGGAATGAGCAGTTCTTC
cdr3_aa: CASSPGQGKGNEQFF

v_call: TRBV11-2
d_call: NA
clone_size: NA
j_call: TRBJ1-4
cdr3_nt: TGTGCCAGCAGCTTGGGACATAATAATGAAAAACTGTTTTTT
cdr3_aa: CASSLGHNNEKLFF

v_call: TRBV18
d_call: NA
clone_size: NA
j_call: TRBJ1-2
cdr3_nt: TGTGCCAGCTCACTCACACCGACGAAAAACTATGGCTACACCTTC
cdr3_aa: CASSLTPTKNYGYTF

v_call: TRBV7-3
d_call: TRBD1
clone_size: NA
j_call: TRBJ1-6
cdr3_nt: TGTGCCAGCAGCTTAGGGCCGGGACAGAATTCACCCCTCCACTTT
cdr3_aa: CASSLGPGQNSPLHF

v_call: TRBV6-5
d_call: TRBD1
clone_size: NA
j_call: TRBJ1-4
cdr3_nt: TGTGCCAGCAGTTACGGGACAGGGGTAGGAGAAAAACTGTTTTTT
cdr3_aa: CASSYGTGVGEKLFF

v_call: TRBV5-1
d_call: NA
clone_size: few
j_call: TRBJ2-5
cdr3_nt: TGCGCCAGCAGCAACTCTAATCAGGTTCAAGAGACCCAGTACTTC
cdr3_aa: CASSNSNQVQETQYF

v_call: TRBV30
d_call: NA
clone_size: NA
j_call: TRBJ1-1
cdr3_nt: TGTGCCTGGAGTGTAACACGTTGGGGCGGCGCTGAAGCTTTCTTT
cdr3_aa: CAWSVTRWGGAEAFF

v_call: TRBV5-6
d_call: NA
clone_size: NA
j_call: TRBJ1-1
cdr3_nt: TGTGCCAGCGTGGGACGAACTGAAGCTTTCTTT
cdr3_aa: CASVGRTEAFF

v_call: TRBV6-6
d_call: TRBD1
clone_size: NA
j_call: TRBJ1-5
cdr3_nt: TGTGCCAGCAGGATACGGGGACAGGGTAGCAATCAGCCCCAGCATTTT
cdr3_aa: CASRIRGQGSNQPQHF

v_call: TRBV6-5
d_call: TRBD1
clone_size: NA
j_call: TRBJ1-6
cdr3_nt: TGTGCCAGCCAACAGACAGGGAATGTTCCACCCCTCCACTTT
cdr3_aa: CASQQTGNVPPLHF

v_call: TRBV9
d_call: TRBD1
clone_size: NA
j_call: TRBJ1-1
cdr3_nt: TGTGCCAGCAGCGTAGGAGCAGGGGGCAGGGACACTGAAGCTTTCTTT
cdr3_aa: CASSVGAGGRDTEAFF

v_call: TRBV7-2
d_call: TRBD1
clone_size: NA
j_call: TRBJ1-1
cdr3_nt: TGTGCCAGCAGCTTAGTTCCGGGACAGTCCAACACTGAAGCTTTCTTT
cdr3_aa: CASSLVPGQSNTEAFF

v_call: TRBV7-2
d_call: NA
clone_size: NA
j_call: TRBJ1-6
cdr3_nt: TGTGCCAGCAGCCCAGCCGGAGGGCATTCACCCCTCCACTTT
cdr3_aa: CASSPAGGHSPLHF

v_call: TRBV30
d_call: NA
clone_size: NA
j_call: TRBJ1-1
cdr3_nt: TGTGCCTGGACCTCCGGCCCCGGGCACACTGAAGCTTTCTTT
cdr3_aa: CAWTSGPGHTEAFF

v_call: TRBV7-6
d_call: NA
clone_size: NA
j_call: TRBJ2-1
cdr3_nt: TGTGCCAGCAGCTTAGCGCGTCCCGCCGGGGACAATGAGCAGTTCTTC
cdr3_aa: CASSLARPAGDNEQFF